This TCR beta chain was found in a study of post-analysis software for immune sequencing data. Overall study: As for disease course, relapsing-remitting, secondary progressive and progressive-relapsing multiple sclerosis were all included.

Unique molecular identifiers had been added to the TCR beta cDNA libraries. T cells numbering about 0.85 to 10 million yielded 500,000 or so cDNA molecules. TCRdb re-called the PCR reads with MiXCR, one entry per CDR3 protein. This sample has hundreds of thousands of distinct CDR3 sequences, with over 45% found just once. Study-wide findings and caveats: Relative to controls, patients with multiple sclerosis showed significantly lower normalized Chao1 diversity. Co-batched samples clustered tightly together by F measure. When patients were compared with controls, four or five TRBV segments were more frequent, TRBV5-6, TRBV5-1 and TRBV20-1 among them.

For this clonotype: Its antigen is unidentified.

The CDR3 sequence is 13 residues long. The V end lost 3 bases, the J end lost 7 bases, and 12 bases lay between the germline ends. Germline V gene lookup returns CDR1 MNHEY and CDR2 SVGAGI. The sample comprised blood. The V and J genes are TRBV6-5 and TRBJ1-2; weak D call: TRBD1 (5 bases). The TCR originated in a girl between 2 and 10 years old with multiple sclerosis. In DNA form, the CDR3 reads TGTGCCAGCAGTTATAGCTTGGGGGGTGGCTACACCTTC. Translated, it gives CASSYSLGGGYTF.